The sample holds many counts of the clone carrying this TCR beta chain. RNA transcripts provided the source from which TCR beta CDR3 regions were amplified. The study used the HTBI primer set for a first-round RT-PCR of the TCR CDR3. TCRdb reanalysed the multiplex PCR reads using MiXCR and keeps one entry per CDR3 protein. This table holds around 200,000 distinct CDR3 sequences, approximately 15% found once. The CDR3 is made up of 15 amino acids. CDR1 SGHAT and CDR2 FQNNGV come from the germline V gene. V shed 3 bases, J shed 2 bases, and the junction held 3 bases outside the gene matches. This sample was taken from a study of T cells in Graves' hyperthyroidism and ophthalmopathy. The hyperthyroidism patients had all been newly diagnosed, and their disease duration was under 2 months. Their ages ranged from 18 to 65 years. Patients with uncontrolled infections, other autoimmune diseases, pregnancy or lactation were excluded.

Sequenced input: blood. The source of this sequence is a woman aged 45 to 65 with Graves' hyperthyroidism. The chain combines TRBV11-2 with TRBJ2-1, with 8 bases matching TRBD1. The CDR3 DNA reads TGTGCCAGCAGCTTCGCGACAGGGGCCTACAATGAGCAGTTCTTC. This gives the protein CASSFATGAYNEQFF. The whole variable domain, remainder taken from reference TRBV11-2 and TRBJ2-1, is EAGVAQSPRYKIIEKRQSVAFWCNPISGHATLYWYQQILGQGPKLLIQFQNNGVVDDSQLPKDRFSAERLKGVDSTLKIQPAKLEDSAVYLCASSFATGAYNEQFFGPGTRLTVL.